This T cell receptor (beta chain) was identified in a study of shared clonotypes between healthy human individuals. V was trimmed by 7 bases and J by 1 base, leaving 14 bases between them. There are 15 residues in the CDR3. The germline V gene encodes CDR1 SGHAT and CDR2 FQNNGV. Selected positively for CCR7 and CD45RO-negative, naive CD8 cells excluded terminally differentiated effector memory CD45RA+ cells. Assay used: immunoSEQ multiplex PCR; TCRdb lists only in-frame clones, some missing. The sample carries about 680,000 clones, around 90% recorded once. This TCR was recovered from a man under 40 in good health. This sequence joins TRBV11-2 and TRBJ2-1; D perhaps matches TRBD1 (6 bases). Sequenced sample: naive CD8+ T cells sorted from blood. In DNA, the CDR3 is TGTGCCAGCACCTCACAGGGTCGTTCCTACAATGAGCAGTTCTTC. This codes for CASTSQGRSYNEQFF.